This T cell receptor (beta chain) was identified during a study of T cell changes during pregnancy in multiple sclerosis. Clones were sequenced by immunoSEQ multiplex PCR, and TCRdb holds only the in-frame ones, with some missing. The sample records fewer than 95,000 clones, 90% to 95% being singletons. Germline assignment: CDR1 LNHDA and CDR2 SQIVND (reference sequence). The CDR3 is 13 residues long. The germline V and J ends were trimmed by 5 bases and 4 bases, with 11 bases remaining between them. The chain carries TRBV19 and TRBJ1-2, with D hard to call. The sequencing used peripheral blood, collected in the first trimester of pregnancy. The receptor comes from a female donor with multiple sclerosis, enrolled in a pregnancy study. CDR3 coding DNA: TGTGCCAGTAGTCCCGGTCAGGCCTATGGCTACACCTTC. It specifies CASSPGQAYGYTF.